This TCR beta chain was sequenced for a study of shared clonotypes between healthy human individuals. Study-level background: Aged 18 to 49, the donors were a couple of women and a few men.

It was 300 ng DNA, tens of thousands of T cell genomes, that went into each replicate PCR of unsorted PBMC. Researchers sequenced unsorted PBMC DNA using ten immunoSEQ deep assay plates. The table came from immunoSEQ multiplex PCR; TCRdb's copy has only in-frame clones and leaves some out. Of about 480,000 clones listed, approximately 79% are singletons. Donors were healthy HIV-negative adults without recently reported acute infections or vaccinations. CDR3 length: 17 amino acids. CDR1 is SEHNR and CDR2 is FQNEAQ in the germline V gene (reference sequence). The specimen was PBMCs. The rearrangement links TRBV7-9 to TRBJ2-5; 14 nucleotides align to TRBD2. TRBJ2-7 matches the DNA end more closely, so the J call is doubtful. This clonotype was sampled from a woman between 35 and 50 years old in good health. Some clones in this sample may be carry-over from other donors' samples. The CDR3 reads CASSHGTSGGGSYEQYF. For the CDR3, the DNA is TGTGCCAGCAGCCATGGGACTAGCGGGGGCGGATCCTACGAGCAGTACTTC.